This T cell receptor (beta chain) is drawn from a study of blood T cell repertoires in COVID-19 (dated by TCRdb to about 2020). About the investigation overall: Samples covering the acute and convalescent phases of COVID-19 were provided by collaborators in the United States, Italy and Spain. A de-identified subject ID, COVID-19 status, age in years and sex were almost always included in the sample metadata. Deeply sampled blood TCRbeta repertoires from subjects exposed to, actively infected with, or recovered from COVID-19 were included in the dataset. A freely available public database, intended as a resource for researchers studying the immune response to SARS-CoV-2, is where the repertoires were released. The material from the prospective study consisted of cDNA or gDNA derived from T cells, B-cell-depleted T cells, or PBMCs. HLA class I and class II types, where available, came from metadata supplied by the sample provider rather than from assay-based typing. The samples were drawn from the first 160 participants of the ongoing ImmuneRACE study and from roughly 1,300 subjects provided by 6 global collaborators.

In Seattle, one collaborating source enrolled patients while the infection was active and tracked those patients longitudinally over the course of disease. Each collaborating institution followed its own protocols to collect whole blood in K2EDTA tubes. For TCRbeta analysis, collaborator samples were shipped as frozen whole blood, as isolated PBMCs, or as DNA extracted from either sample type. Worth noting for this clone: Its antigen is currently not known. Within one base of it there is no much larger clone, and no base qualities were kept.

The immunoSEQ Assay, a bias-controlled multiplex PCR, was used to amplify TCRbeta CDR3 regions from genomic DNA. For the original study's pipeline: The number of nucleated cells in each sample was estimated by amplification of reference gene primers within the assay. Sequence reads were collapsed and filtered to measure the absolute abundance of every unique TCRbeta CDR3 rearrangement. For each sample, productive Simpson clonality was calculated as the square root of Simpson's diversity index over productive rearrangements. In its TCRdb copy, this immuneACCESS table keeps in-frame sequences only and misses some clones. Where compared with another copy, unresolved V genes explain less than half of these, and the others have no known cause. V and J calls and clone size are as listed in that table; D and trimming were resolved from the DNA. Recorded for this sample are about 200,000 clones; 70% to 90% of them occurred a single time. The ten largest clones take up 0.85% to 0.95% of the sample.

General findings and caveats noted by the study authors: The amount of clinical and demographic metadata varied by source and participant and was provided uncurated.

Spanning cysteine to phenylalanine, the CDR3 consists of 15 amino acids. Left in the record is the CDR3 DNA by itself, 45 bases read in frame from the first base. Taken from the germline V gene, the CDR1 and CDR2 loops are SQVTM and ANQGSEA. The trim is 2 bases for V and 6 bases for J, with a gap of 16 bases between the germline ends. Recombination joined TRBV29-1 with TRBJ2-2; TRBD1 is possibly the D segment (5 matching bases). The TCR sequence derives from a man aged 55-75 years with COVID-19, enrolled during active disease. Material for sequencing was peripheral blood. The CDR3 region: CSVEPAGKRAGELFF. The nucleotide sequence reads TGCAGCGTTGAACCCGCAGGGAAGAGAGCCGGGGAGCTGTTTTTT.